These T cell receptor beta chains were read from a single sample in a study of OX40 agonist ivuxolimab in advanced cancers. Produced via immunoSEQ multiplex PCR; TCRdb's table is partial and in-frame only. The data hold more than 65,000 clones, with approximately 81% observed a single time. This specimen was CD4+ or CD8+ T cells sorted from blood, taken in a trial of the OX40 agonist ivuxolimab. Source of these receptors: an adult with an advanced solid tumor such as melanoma, head and neck, liver or kidney cancer. CDR3s include the opening cysteine and the closing phenylalanine or tryptophan. Each record gives: V gene, D gene, J gene, CDR3 DNA, CDR3 protein. D genes are given only for firm matches.

TRBV28,NA,TRBJ1-1,TGTGCCAGCACCCAATCCCCGAGGGAAGCTTTCTTT,CASTQSPREAFF
TRBV2,NA,TRBJ1-4,TGTGCCAGCAGCCCCGACCGTGGGAAACTGTTTTTT,CASSPDRGKLFF
TRBV28,TRBD1,TRBJ1-4,TGTGCCAGCAGTCCAGGACAGGGGAGAGCAAATGAAAAACTGTTTTTT,CASSPGQGRANEKLFF
TRBV7-9,NA,TRBJ1-1,TGTGCCAGCAGCTTAGCTGCTCAGGTGATGACTGAAGCTTTCTTT,CASSLAAQVMTEAFF
TRBV15,NA,TRBJ2-1,TGTGCCACCAGCAGAGAATTGGGGGCGTACAATGAGCAGTTCTTC,CATSRELGAYNEQFF
TRBV5-1,TRBD1,TRBJ2-7,TGCGCCAGCAGCTTCGGGACAGGGGGCACCTACGAGCAGTACTTC,CASSFGTGGTYEQYF
TRBV15,TRBD1,TRBJ2-6,TGTGCCACCAGCAGAGGTGGACAGGGGGGGCGAGGCTCTGGGGCCAACGTCCTGACTTTC,CATSRGGQGGRGSGANVLTF
TRBV7-2,NA,TRBJ2-3,TGTGCCAGCAGCTCCTGGGGACCTCCCACAGATACGCAGTATTTT,CASSSWGPPTDTQYF
TRBV19,NA,TRBJ1-6,TGTGCTGTAAGCGATTCCGGGGACATAAATAATTCACCCCTCCACTTT,CAVSDSGDINNSPLHF
TRBV25-1,TRBD2,TRBJ2-1,TGTGCCAGCAGCCAACCGGGACTAGCGGAGTACAATGAGCAGTTCTTC,CASSQPGLAEYNEQFF